The 21 T cell receptor beta chains given below trace back to one sample, sequenced in a study of breast tumors, draining lymph nodes, adjacent tissues (dated by TCRdb to 2016 to 2018). Libraries were prepared through multiplex PCR. Sequencing used an Illumina HiSeq 2000. The public reads were quality trimmed at Q25 with fastp and then assembled into clones with MiXCR by TCRdb, keeping productive beta chains. Rows matching on CDR3 protein sequence are summarized as one entry with the most common DNA and genes. The sample data list under 70,000 distinct CDR3 sequences, and around two fifths of these were observed just once. Almost 8.5% of the sample belongs to the ten largest clones. The sequencing sample was made of breast tumor tissue. The source is a female donor with breast cancer. Some clones in this sample may be carry-over from other donors' samples.

In this sample, this clonotype turned up many times. The V call is TRBV2, the J call TRBJ2-7; the D is unclear. V lost 9 bases to trimming and J lost 2 bases, with 14 bases between them. CDR1 SNHLY and CDR2 FYNNEI come from the germline V gene. The CDR3 runs 13 residues. As DNA, the CDR3 is TGTGCCAGAGCTCGTGGTGACACCTACGAGCAGTACTTC. Its protein is CARARGDTYEQYF.

The chain is built from TRBV29-1 and TRBJ1-4, with 9 nucleotides matching TRBD1. The germline V gene encodes CDR1 SQVTM and CDR2 ANQGSEA. V was pared by 6 bases and J by 8 bases, with 4 bases of the junction left unmatched. The CDR3 consists of 12 residues. The CDR3 coding sequence is TGCAGCGTAGGGACAGGGACGGAAAAACTGTTTTTT. Amino acid sequence: CSVGTGTEKLFF.

The V gene is TRBV19, the J gene TRBJ1-1; tentatively, D is TRBD1 (6 bases). The germline gives CDR1 LNHDA, CDR2 SQIVND (reference sequence). The length of the CDR3 is 14 residues. With 9 bases removed from V and 2 bases from J, the gap between germline ends came to 16 bases. The CDR3 DNA reads as TGTGCCAGCAACCCCAGGGGTGGTAACACTGAAGCTTTCTTT. Protein product: CASNPRGGNTEAFF.

This clonotype was counted at least ten times. The chain uses TRBV15 and TRBJ2-7; tentatively, D is TRBD2 (6 bases). CDR3 length: 16 amino acids. V lost 0 bases to trimming and J lost 1 base, with 13 bases between them. Germline loops: CDR1 LNHNV, CDR2 YYDKDF (reference sequence). The DNA for the CDR3 is TGTGCCACCAGCAGAGATTGGCCAGCGGGTTCCTACGAGCAGTACTTC. Amino acid sequence: CATSRDWPAGSYEQYF. Drawing the rest from reference TRBV15 and TRBJ2-7, the complete variable domain is DAMVIQNPRYQVTQFGKPVTLSCSQTLNHNVMYWYQQKSSQAPKLLFHYYDKDFNNEADTPDNFQSRRPNTSFCFLDIRSPGLGDTAMYLCATSRDWPAGSYEQYFGPGTRLTVT.

This clonotype was observed many times. The chain employs TRBV20-1 and TRBJ2-7, with 9 bases aligning to TRBD1. The trim removed 1 base at V and 5 bases at J, leaving 6 bases unmatched. The CDR3 is 14 amino acids. The V gene's germline CDR1 is DFQATT and CDR2 SNEGSKA (reference sequence). Here the CDR3 reads CSARVGQGGHEQYF. CDR3 nucleotide sequence: TGCAGTGCTAGAGTGGGACAGGGCGGCCACGAGCAGTACTTC.

The rearrangement links TRBV29-1 to TRBJ2-1; no definite D call. Trimming shortened V by 5 bases and J by 2 bases, and 10 bases separated the two germline ends. The CDR3 has 13 amino acids. Germline CDR1 and CDR2: SQVTM and ANQGSEA. The DNA of the CDR3 is TGCAGCGTTTGTCAGGCCCCCTACAATGAGCAGTTCTTC. Encoded protein: CSVCQAPYNEQFF.

The V call is TRBV11-2, the J call TRBJ2-6; D not resolved. Between the trimmed V and J ends, which lost 6 bases and 0 bases, there was a span of 12 bases. The CDR3 has 16 amino acids. Per germline, CDR1 SGHAT and CDR2 FQNNGV. The CDR3: CASSAQPPSGANVLTF. For the CDR3, the DNA is TGTGCCAGCAGTGCCCAACCCCCCTCTGGGGCCAACGTCCTGACTTTC.

Turning to this clonotype: A much larger clone is a single base away; this may be a read error. The CDR3, as DNA: TGTGCCGTCAGTGAGCCGTCCGGGACAGAAAGCAATCAGCCCCAGCATTTT. The encoded protein is CAVSEPSGTESNQPQHF. The chain links TRBV10-3 to TRBJ1-5; 7 bases fit TRBD1. Germline CDR1 is ENHRY and CDR2 is SYGVKD. The CDR3 totals 17 residues.

In its sample, this clonotype was seen many times. The rearrangement joins TRBV20-1 to TRBJ1-2; 8 bases are shared with TRBD1. Unmatched junction bases numbered 2, after V lost 2 bases and J lost 3 bases. The CDR3 sequence is 13 residues long. Germline CDR1 reads DFQATT; CDR2 reads SNEGSKA (reference sequence). CDR3 sequence (DNA): TGCAGTGCTAGACCGGGACAGGACTATGGCTACACCTTC. Protein sequence: CSARPGQDYGYTF.

Worth noting for this clonotype: Given the absence of the conserved phenylalanine or tryptophan at the CDR3 end, a read error is likely. The chain combines TRBV7-3 with TRBJ2-7, with 13 bases matching TRBD2. J was trimmed by 7 bases and V by 5 bases; bases with no gene match: 5. Germline loops: CDR1 SGHTA, CDR2 FQGTGA. The CDR3 extends over 14 amino acids. CDR3 nucleotides: TGTGCCAGCAGCATACTAGCGGGGGGGCGAGAGCAGTACCTC. The encoded protein is CASSILAGGREQYL.

Comments on this clonotype: Given a much more abundant clone one base away, this may be a read error. CDR3 coding DNA: TGCAGTGCTAGGGGATGGACAGGGAAAGCCTACACCTTC. Its translation: CSARGWTGKAYTF. The V call is TRBV20-1, the J call TRBJ1-2; 8 positions match TRBD1. The junction had 10 bases not matched to a gene; V was cut back by 3 bases and J by 10 bases. The CDR3 extends over 13 amino acids. Germline values: CDR1 DFQATT, CDR2 SNEGSKA (reference sequence).

V and J are TRBV30 and TRBJ2-7, with 7 nucleotides matching TRBD2. Germline CDR1 reads GTSNPN; CDR2 reads SVGIG (reference sequence). This CDR3 contains 14 residues. Trimming at V came to 3 bases and at J to 4 bases, leaving 9 bases not matched to a gene. CDR3 in DNA: TGTGCCTGGAGCGGGGGGTTGTCCGGGTACGAGCAGTACTTC. Protein product: CAWSGGLSGYEQYF.

The CDR3 nucleotides are TGTGCCAGCAGTGAACAAGGGGTTAATTCACCCCTCCACTTT. This gives the protein CASSEQGVNSPLHF. The chain uses TRBV2 and TRBJ1-6, with TRBD1 as a possible D gene (5 bases). Germline V gene sequence: CDR1 SNHLY, CDR2 FYNNEI. V lost 2 bases, J lost 6 bases, and 8 bases lay in between. This CDR3 region has 14 residues. The complete variable domain, with remaining parts taken from reference TRBV2 and TRBJ1-6, reads EPEVTQTPSHQVTQMGQEVILRCVPISNHLYFYWYRQILGQKVEFLVSFYNNEISEKSEIFDDQFSVERPDGSNFTLKIRSTKLEDSAMYFCASSEQGVNSPLHFGNGTRLTVT.

In its sample, this clonotype was seen many times. The chain employs TRBV7-9 and TRBJ1-6, with D uncertain. This CDR3 is built from 15 residues. The V end was cut by 0 bases, the J end by 7 bases, with 10 bases between. CDR1 and CDR2 from the germline V gene are SEHNR and FQNEAQ (reference sequence). As DNA, the CDR3 is TGTGCCAGCAGCTTAGCCGACCTTGGGAATTCACCCCTCCACTTT. Residues: CASSLADLGNSPLHF.

This clonotype has a count of ten or more. The rearrangement uses TRBV5-1 and TRBJ2-1; D possibly uses TRBD1 or TRBD2 (6 bases each). There are 15 residues in the CDR3. Per the germline V gene, CDR1 is SGHRS and CDR2 is YFSETQ. V shed 4 bases and J shed 5 bases, with 16 bases lying between them. DNA for the CDR3: TGCGCCAGCAGCACCAGAGGGGGGCCCGACAATGAGCAGTTCTTC. This gives the protein CASSTRGGPDNEQFF. Complete variable domain (other parts from reference TRBV5-1 and TRBJ2-1): KAGVTQTPRYLIKTRGQQVTLSCSPISGHRSVSWYQQTPGQGLQFLFEYFSETQRNKGNFPGRFSGRQFSNSRSEMNVSTLELGDSALYLCASSTRGGPDNEQFFGPGTRLTVL.

This chain joins TRBV6-6 and TRBJ1-1; tentative D call: TRBD1 (6 bases). CDR3 size: 12 residues. CDR1 is MNHNY and CDR2 is SVGAGI in the germline V gene (reference sequence). Trimming shortened V by 2 bases and J by 6 bases, and 7 bases separated the two germline ends. The chain's CDR3 is CASSYRTAEAFF. DNA for the CDR3: TGTGCCAGCAGTTACCGGACAGCTGAAGCTTTCTTT.

V usage is TRBV7-8 and J usage is TRBJ2-5, with TRBD1 as a possible D gene (5 bases). This CDR3 is 14 amino acids long. The germline gives CDR1 SGHVS, CDR2 FQNEAQ. The V gene lost 5 bases and the J gene lost 9 bases, with 19 bases spanning the gap. The CDR3 reads CASSLVGPVEPQYF. Written as DNA, the CDR3 is TGTGCCAGCAGCCTAGTGGGGCCGGTGGAGCCCCAGTACTTC.

This clonotype came up many times. The genes are TRBV4-2 and TRBJ2-3, with TRBD2 matching 14 bases. The CDR3 is made up of 19 amino acids. Germline-derived CDR1 and CDR2 are LGHNA and YNFKEQ. The J segment lost 0 bases and the V segment lost 7 bases, leaving 12 bases of the junction unmatched. DNA for the CDR3: TGTGCCAGCAACCCCTCATGGACTAGCGGGAGGATCAGCACAGATACGCAGTATTTT. Protein sequence: CASNPSWTSGRISTDTQYF.

The chain carries TRBV7-2 and TRBJ2-7, with TRBD2 identical over 7 bases. The CDR3 is 14 amino acids. J was trimmed by 2 bases and V by 5 bases; bases with no gene match: 6. In germline, CDR1 is SGHTA, CDR2 FQGNSA. The CDR3 coding sequence is TGTGCCAGCAGCAAAAGCGGGGTCCCCTACGAGCAGTACTTC. Its protein product is CASSKSGVPYEQYF.

The chain employs TRBV18 and TRBJ2-2; TRBD2 agrees at 8 bases. Trimming cost V 2 bases and J 0 bases; bases outside gene matches: 5. The CDR3 consists of 17 residues. CDR1 and CDR2 from the germline V gene are KGHSH and LQKENI. CDR3 nucleotides: TGTGCCAGCTCACCATTACGGGGGGGAGCGAACACCGGGGAGCTGTTTTTT. Its protein is CASSPLRGGANTGELFF.

This clonotype was observed at least ten times. The chain couples TRBV5-5 to TRBJ1-2, with D possibly being TRBD1 (5 bases). The V end lost 0 bases, the J end lost 8 bases, and 17 bases lay between the germline ends. Looked up from germline, CDR1 is SGHKS and CDR2 is YYEKEE (reference sequence). The CDR3 covers 15 residues. The DNA of the CDR3 is TGTGCCAGCAGCTTGGCCTTACAGGATCCGGGAGGCTACACCTTC. It codes for CASSLALQDPGGYTF.